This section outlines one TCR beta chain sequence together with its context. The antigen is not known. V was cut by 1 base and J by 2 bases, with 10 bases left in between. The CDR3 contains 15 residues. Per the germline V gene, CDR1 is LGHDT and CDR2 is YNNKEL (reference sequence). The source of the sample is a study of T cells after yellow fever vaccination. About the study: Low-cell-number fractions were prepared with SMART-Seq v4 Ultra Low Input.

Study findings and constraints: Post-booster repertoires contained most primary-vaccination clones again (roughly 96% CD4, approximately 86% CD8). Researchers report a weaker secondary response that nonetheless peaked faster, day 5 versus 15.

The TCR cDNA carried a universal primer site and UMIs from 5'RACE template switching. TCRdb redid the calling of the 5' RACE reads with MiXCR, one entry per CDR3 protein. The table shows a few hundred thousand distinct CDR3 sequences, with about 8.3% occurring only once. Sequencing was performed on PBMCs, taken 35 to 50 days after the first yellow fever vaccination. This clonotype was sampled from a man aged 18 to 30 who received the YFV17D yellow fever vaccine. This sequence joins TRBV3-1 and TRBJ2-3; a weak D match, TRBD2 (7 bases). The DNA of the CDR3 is TGTGCCAGCAGCCAAGTCGCGGGGGCCACAGATACGCAGTATTTT. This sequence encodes CASSQVAGATDTQYF.